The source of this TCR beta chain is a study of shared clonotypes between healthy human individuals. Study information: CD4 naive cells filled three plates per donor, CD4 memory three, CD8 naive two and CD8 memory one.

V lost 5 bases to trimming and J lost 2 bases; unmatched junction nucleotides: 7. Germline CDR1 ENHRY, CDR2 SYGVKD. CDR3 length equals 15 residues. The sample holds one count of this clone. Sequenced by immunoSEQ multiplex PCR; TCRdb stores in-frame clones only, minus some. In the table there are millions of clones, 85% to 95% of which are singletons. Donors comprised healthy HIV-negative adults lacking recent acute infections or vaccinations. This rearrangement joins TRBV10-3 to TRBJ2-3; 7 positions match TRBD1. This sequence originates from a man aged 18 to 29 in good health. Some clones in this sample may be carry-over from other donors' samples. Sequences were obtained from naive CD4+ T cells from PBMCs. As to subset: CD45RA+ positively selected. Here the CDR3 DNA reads TGTGCCATCAGTCAGACAGGGCCCGACACAGATACGCAGTATTTT. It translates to CAISQTGPDTDTQYF.